This T cell receptor beta chain was identified during a study of CD8 T cells in ankylosing spondylitis. This clonotype was counted between two and nine times. Antigen specificity is unknown. The V end lost 4 bases, the J end lost 7 bases, and 16 bases lay between the germline ends. The germline gives CDR1 SQVTM, CDR2 ANQGSEA. The CDR3 has 13 residues. Study-wide points: CD8+ disease-linked clones were present at relatively low frequencies in blood. Within matched ankylosing spondylitis synovial fluid, disease-linked clones were reportedly significantly enriched.

MiXCR, run by TCRdb on the 5' RACE reads, gives a single entry per CDR3 protein. Of under 250,000 distinct CDR3 sequences listed, about 30% are singletons. The sequenced sample consisted of blood, either unsorted or a sorted T cell fraction (not recorded which). The chain combines TRBV29-1 with TRBJ1-1, with D perhaps matching TRBD1 (6 bases). The sequence derives from a male donor with ankylosing spondylitis or in good health (not recorded which). CDR3 coding DNA: TGCAGCGTTGTAGGGGGGGCGAATATTGAAGCTTTCTTT. The encoded protein is CSVVGGANIEAFF.